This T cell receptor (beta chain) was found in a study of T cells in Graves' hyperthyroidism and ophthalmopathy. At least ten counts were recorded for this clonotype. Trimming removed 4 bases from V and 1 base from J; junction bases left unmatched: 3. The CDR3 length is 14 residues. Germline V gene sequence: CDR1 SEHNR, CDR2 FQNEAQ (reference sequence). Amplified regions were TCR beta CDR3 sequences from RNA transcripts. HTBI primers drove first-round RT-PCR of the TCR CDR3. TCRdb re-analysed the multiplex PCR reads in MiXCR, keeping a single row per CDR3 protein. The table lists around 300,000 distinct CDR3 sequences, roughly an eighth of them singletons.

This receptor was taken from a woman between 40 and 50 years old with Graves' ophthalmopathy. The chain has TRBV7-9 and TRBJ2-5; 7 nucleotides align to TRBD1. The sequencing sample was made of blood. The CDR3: CASSYRTGQETQYF. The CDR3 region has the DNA TGTGCCAGCAGCTACCGGACAGGCCAAGAGACCCAGTACTTC.